This section outlines one TCR beta chain sequence together with its context. Its cognate antigen is unknown. The data belong to a study of cytomegalovirus exposure and HLA in healthy donors. Study conclusions and caveats: An analysis was carried out at a later point. It showed that HLA-associated TCR beta chains were more clonally expanded than equally common non-associated chains. Later work associated 17,000 or so TCR beta sequences with HLA alleles at 0.05 false discovery rate. In vitro confirmation showed a few CMV-associated chains to be CMV antigen specific. Reported findings show TCR beta sequences accurately forecast HLA-A and HLA-B alleles in most subjects.

PCR amplification relied on 60 Vbeta primers (plus 13 Jbeta primers). The assay was immunoSEQ multiplex PCR, and TCRdb's table has in-frame clones only and misses some. Of about 180,000 clones listed, roughly 77% are singletons. The sequenced sample was PBMCs. This TCR was recovered from a woman younger than 45 in good health and CMV-seropositive.

CDR3 sequence (DNA): TGTGCCAGCAGACGGGACTTCACAGATACGCAGTATTTT. This sequence encodes CASRRDFTDTQYF. The V gene is TRBV5-6, the J gene TRBJ2-3, with D perhaps matching TRBD2 (6 bases). The CDR3 has 13 amino acids. V was clipped by 5 bases and J by 2 bases, with 9 bases between them. Germline V gives CDR1 SGHDT, CDR2 YYEEEE. Based on the CDR3 plus reference TRBV5-6 and TRBJ2-3, the full variable domain is DAGVTQSPTHLIKTRGQQVTLRCSPKSGHDTVSWYQQALGQGPQFIFQYYEEEERQRGNFPDRFSGHQFPNYSSELNVNALLLGDSALYLCASRRDFTDTQYFGPGTRLTVL.